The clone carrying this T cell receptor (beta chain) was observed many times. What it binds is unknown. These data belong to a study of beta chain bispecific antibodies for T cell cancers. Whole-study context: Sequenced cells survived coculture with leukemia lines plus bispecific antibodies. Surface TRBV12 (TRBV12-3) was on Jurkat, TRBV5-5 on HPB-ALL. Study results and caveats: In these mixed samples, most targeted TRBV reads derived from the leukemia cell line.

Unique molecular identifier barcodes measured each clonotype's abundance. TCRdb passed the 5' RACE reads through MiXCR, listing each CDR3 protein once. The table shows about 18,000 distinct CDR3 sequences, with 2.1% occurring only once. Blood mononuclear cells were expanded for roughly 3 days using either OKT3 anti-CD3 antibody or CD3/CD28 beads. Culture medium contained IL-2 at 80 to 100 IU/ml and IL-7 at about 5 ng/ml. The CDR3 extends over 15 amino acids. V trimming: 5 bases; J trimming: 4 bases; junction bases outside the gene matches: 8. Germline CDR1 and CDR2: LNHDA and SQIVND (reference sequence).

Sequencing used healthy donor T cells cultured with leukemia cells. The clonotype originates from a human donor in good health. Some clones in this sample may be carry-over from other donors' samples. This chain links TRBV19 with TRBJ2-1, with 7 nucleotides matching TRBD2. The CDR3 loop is CASSPSQRGYNEQFF. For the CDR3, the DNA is TGTGCCAGTAGTCCCTCCCAGCGGGGATACAATGAGCAGTTCTTC.